This entry describes one TCR beta chain. Its antigen is as yet unknown. Sequencing used immunoSEQ multiplex PCR; TCRdb keeps in-frame clones, though not all of them. This table holds roughly 80,000 clones, about 92% found once. Stability required unchanged lesions during the previous 6 months. The CDR3 has 19 residues. In germline, CDR1 is LGHNA, CDR2 YNFKEQ. V was trimmed by 1 base and J by 5 bases, leaving 24 bases between them. This sample was taken from a study of resident and recirculating memory T cells in vitiligo. Overall study: Each patient gave two lesional and two nonlesional epidermal shave biopsies, plus PBMCs.

Study-level results: Different lesions suggested infiltration by different T cell clones.

The sequence was obtained from a male donor with vitiligo. The sequenced material came from blood. The chain couples TRBV4-2 to TRBJ2-4; tentative D call: TRBD2 (6 bases). CDR3 coding DNA: TGTGCCAGCAGCCAAGTTGGGGGAGGACTCTTCGTTGCCCAAAACATTCAGTACTTC. It yields the protein CASSQVGGGLFVAQNIQYF.